Presented here are 4 T cell receptor beta chains from one specimen sequenced in a study of cytomegalovirus exposure and HLA in healthy donors. Use of 60 Vbeta and 13 Jbeta primers characterized the PCR. Sequencing used immunoSEQ multiplex PCR; TCRdb keeps in-frame clones, though not all of them. The table records roughly 240,000 clones, over 80% of them present only once. The sequencing input was PBMCs. The receptors were gathered from a woman aged 40 to 50 in good health and CMV-seropositive.

This clone was detected a few times. This chain joins TRBV5-1 and TRBJ1-3; D gene unclear. The ends were cut back, 0 bases at V and 0 bases at J, with 13 bases in the middle. Looked up from germline, CDR1 is SGHRS and CDR2 is YFSETQ. The CDR3 has 17 residues. The CDR3 is CASSLGGGLSSGNTIYF. DNA of the CDR3: TGCGCCAGCAGCTTGGGAGGAGGGCTAAGCTCTGGAAACACCATATATTTT.

The chain uses TRBV6-5 and TRBJ1-5; 7 positions agree with TRBD1. V trimming: 6 bases; J trimming: 0 bases; junction bases outside the gene matches: 5. Germline V gene lookup returns CDR1 MNHEY and CDR2 SVGAGI. The CDR3 is made up of 15 amino acids. The CDR3 coding sequence is TGTGCCAGCAGGCGACAGGGCACTAGCAATCAGCCCCAGCATTTT. Its translation is CASRRQGTSNQPQHF.

The chain carries TRBV19 and TRBJ1-5; 10 bases map to TRBD1. CDR3 length: 14 amino acids. With V trimmed by 7 bases and J by 6 bases, 6 bases remained unmatched. Per germline, CDR1 LNHDA and CDR2 SQIVND (reference sequence). The DNA for the CDR3 is TGTGCCAGTACGCGGGACAGGGGATTTCAGCCCCAGCATTTT. It is translated as CASTRDRGFQPQHF.

The rearrangement uses TRBV19 and TRBJ2-1; 9 bases are a match to TRBD1. This CDR3 is built from 14 residues. The germline gives CDR1 LNHDA, CDR2 SQIVND (reference sequence). The trim removed 6 bases at V and 4 bases at J, leaving 4 bases unmatched. The CDR3 DNA follows: TGTGCCAGTAGCGACAGGGGGTCTTACAATGAGCAGTTCTTC. This codes for CASSDRGSYNEQFF.